These T cell receptor beta chains were read from a single sample in a study of blood T cell repertoires in COVID-19. Profiling relied on immunoSEQ multiplex PCR, and the TCRdb table lists in-frame clones only, not all of them. Counted here are some 160,000 clones, 80% to 90% occurring once; the ten biggest clones make up approximately 8%. Sequenced: PBMCs or T cells enriched from blood (not recorded which). These receptors were collected from a woman in her fifties or sixties who had recovered from COVID-19. The CDR3 runs from the conserved cysteine through the conserved F or W. The D gene is left open where the match is weak. Some rows have no size entry. The others give once, few or many, or a class for an expanded clone.

J,V,size,D,DNA,CDR3
TRBJ1-5,TRBV7-2,.,.,TGTGCCAGCAGCTTTTGGGGAGATCAGCCCCAGCATTTT,CASSFWGDQPQHF
TRBJ1-6,TRBV3-1/TRBV3-2,.,.,TGTGCCAGCAGCCCCATCAAGGGGAATTCACCCCTCCACTTT,CASSPIKGNSPLHF
TRBJ1-2,TRBV7-9,.,TRBD1,TGTGCCAGCAGCTACCGGGACAGTGACAACTATGGCTACACCTTC,CASSYRDSDNYGYTF
TRBJ2-3,TRBV5-6,.,.,TGTGCCAGCAGCTCAGGGCTCTTAAGCGATACGCAGTATTTT,CASSSGLLSDTQYF
TRBJ1-2,TRBV5-5,.,TRBD1,TGTGCCAGCAGCCCCGGGACAGGGGCAAATAACTATGGCTACACCTTC,CASSPGTGANNYGYTF
TRBJ1-6,TRBV9,few,.,TGTGCCAGCAGCGTAGCTAGGGAGCGTTCACCCCTCCACTTT,CASSVARERSPLHF
TRBJ2-3,TRBV6-2/TRBV6-3,.,TRBD2,TGTGCCAGCAGTCGGGGACTAGGACCCACAGATACGCAGTATTTT,CASSRGLGPTDTQYF
TRBJ1-2,TRBV30,.,.,TGTGCCTGGAAAGGTGCGGATGGCTACACCTTC,CAWKGADGYTF
TRBJ1-1,TRBV4-3,.,TRBD1,TGCGCCAGCAGCCAAGATCAGGGGGCGACTCGGACTGAAGCTTTCTTT,CASSQDQGATRTEAFF
TRBJ2-3,TRBV9,many,.,TGTGCCAGCAGCCTTTCTAGCTACCTAGCTGATACGCAGTATTTT,CASSLSSYLADTQYF
TRBJ2-7,TRBV28,.,.,TGTGCCAGCAGTTTTCGGCAGGACAGCTCCTACGAGCAGTACTTC,CASSFRQDSSYEQYF
TRBJ1-5,TRBV6-2/TRBV6-3,.,.,TGTGCCAGCAGTTATAATGGGAGGAATCAGCCCCAGCATTTT,CASSYNGRNQPQHF
TRBJ2-7,TRBV12-5,.,.,TGTGCTAGTGGTTTGATGTGGAGCGAGCAGTACTTC,CASGLMWSEQYF
TRBJ2-3,TRBV5-5,.,TRBD1,TGTGCCAGCAGCCAGGGGAACACAGGGGGCACAGATACGCAGTATTTT,CASSQGNTGGTDTQYF
TRBJ2-7,TRBV24-1,.,TRBD2,TGTGCCACATCACACGGGGGGTCGCGAGAGCAGTACTTC,CATSHGGSREQYF
TRBJ1-2,TRBV3-1/TRBV3-2,.,.,TGTGCCAGCAGCCAAGGGGGGGGCAGGATCTATGGCTACACCTTC,CASSQGGGRIYGYTF
TRBJ2-7,TRBV19,many,TRBD2,TGTGCCAGCGGCCGGGGGGGACAAACCTACGAGCAGTACTTC,CASGRGGQTYEQYF
TRBJ1-3,TRBV10-2,.,.,TGCGCCAGCAGGCCGGCTGGAAACACCATATATTTT,CASRPAGNTIYF
TRBJ2-3,TRBV3-1/TRBV3-2,once,TRBD2,TGTGCCAGCAGCCAGGGACTAGCGTCGACAGATACGCAGTATTTT,CASSQGLASTDTQYF
TRBJ2-7,TRBV9,.,TRBD2,TGTGCCAGCAGCGTAGAGGGGACTAGTATACCCTACGAGCAGTACTTC,CASSVEGTSIPYEQYF
TRBJ2-7,TRBV5-4,.,.,TGTGCCAGCAGCTTGGATGACAAACGCTCCTACGAGCAGTACTTC,CASSLDDKRSYEQYF
TRBJ2-3,TRBV7-8,.,.,TGTGCCAGCAGCCCACTCAGCGGCAGCACAGATACGCAGTATTTT,CASSPLSGSTDTQYF
TRBJ2-3,TRBV28,.,TRBD1,TGTGCCAGCAGTCCGGACAGGGGACTATACACAGATACGCAGTATTTT,CASSPDRGLYTDTQYF
TRBJ2-1,TRBV5-1,.,TRBD2,TGCGCCAGCAGATCTTCGGGGGGGCCCCGCAATGAGCAGTTCTTC,CASRSSGGPRNEQFF
TRBJ2-4,TRBV5-8,.,.,TGTGCCAGCAGCTTTGGGGCGGGACTAGCCAAAAACATTCAGTACTTC,CASSFGAGLAKNIQYF
TRBJ1-2,TRBV28,few,.,TGTGCCAGCAGCCTGACAAACTATGGCTACACCTTC,CASSLTNYGYTF
TRBJ1-1,TRBV28,once,.,TGTGCCAGCACCCCGCTGGACAGCCTGGGGGCCACTGAAGCTTTCTTT,CASTPLDSLGATEAFF